Listed here is a single T cell receptor beta chain. What it binds is not known. This CDR3 region has 14 residues. V lost 7 bases, J lost 5 bases, and 7 bases stayed unmatched. Germline V gene data show CDR1 as MNHNY and CDR2 as SVGAGI (reference sequence). A second PCR, run for about 6 to 12 cycles, used a sample-barcoded 5' primer plus a J-beta primer mix. TCRdb re-called the 5' RACE reads with MiXCR, one entry per CDR3 protein. The sample records more than 650,000 distinct CDR3 sequences, 22% being singletons. This sample is drawn from a study of blood T cells in healthy people across ages. Study conclusions and caveats: Reliance upon unsorted PBMCs precluded definitive naive versus antigen-experienced comparison.

The chain combines TRBV6-6 with TRBJ1-4; 7 positions match TRBD1. The clonotype was recovered from a man in his sixties or seventies in good health. Material: blood. The CDR3 sequence: CASTGQSINEKLFF. The CDR3 nucleotides are TGTGCCAGCACGGGACAGAGCATAAATGAAAAACTGTTTTTT.